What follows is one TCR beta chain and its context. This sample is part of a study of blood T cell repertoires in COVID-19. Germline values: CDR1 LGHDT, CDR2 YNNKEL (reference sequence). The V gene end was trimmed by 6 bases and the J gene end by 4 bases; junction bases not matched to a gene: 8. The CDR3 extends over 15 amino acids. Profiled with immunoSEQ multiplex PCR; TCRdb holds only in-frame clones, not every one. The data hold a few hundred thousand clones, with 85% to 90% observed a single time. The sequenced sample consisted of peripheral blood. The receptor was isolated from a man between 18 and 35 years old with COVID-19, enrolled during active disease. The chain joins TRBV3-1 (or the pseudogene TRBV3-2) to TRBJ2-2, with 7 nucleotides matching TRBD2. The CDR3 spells CASSPLREATGELFF. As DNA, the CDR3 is TGTGCCAGCAGTCCTCTACGGGAGGCCACCGGGGAGCTGTTTTTT.